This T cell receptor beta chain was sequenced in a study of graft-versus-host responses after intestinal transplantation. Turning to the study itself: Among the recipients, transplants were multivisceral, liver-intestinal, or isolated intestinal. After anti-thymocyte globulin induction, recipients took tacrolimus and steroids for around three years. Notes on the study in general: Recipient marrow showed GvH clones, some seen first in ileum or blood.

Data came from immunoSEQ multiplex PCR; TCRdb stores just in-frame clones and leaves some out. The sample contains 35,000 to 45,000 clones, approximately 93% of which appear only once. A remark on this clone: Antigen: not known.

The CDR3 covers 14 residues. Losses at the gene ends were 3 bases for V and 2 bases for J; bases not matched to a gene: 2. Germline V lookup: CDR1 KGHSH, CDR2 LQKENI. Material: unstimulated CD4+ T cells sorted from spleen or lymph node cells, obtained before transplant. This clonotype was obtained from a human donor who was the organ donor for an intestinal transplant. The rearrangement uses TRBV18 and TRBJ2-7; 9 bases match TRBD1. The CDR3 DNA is TGTGCCAGCTCACCGGGACAGGGCGCCTACGAGCAGTACTTC. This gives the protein CASSPGQGAYEQYF.